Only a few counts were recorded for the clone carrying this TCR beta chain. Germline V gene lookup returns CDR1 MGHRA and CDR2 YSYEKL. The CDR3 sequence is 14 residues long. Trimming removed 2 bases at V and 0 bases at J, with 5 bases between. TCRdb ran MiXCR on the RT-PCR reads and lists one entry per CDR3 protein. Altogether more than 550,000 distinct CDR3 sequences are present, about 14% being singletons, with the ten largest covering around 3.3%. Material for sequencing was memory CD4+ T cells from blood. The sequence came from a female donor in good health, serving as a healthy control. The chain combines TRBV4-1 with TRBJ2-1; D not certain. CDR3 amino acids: CASSQISSYNEQFF. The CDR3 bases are TGCGCCAGCAGCCAAATAAGCTCCTACAATGAGCAGTTCTTC.